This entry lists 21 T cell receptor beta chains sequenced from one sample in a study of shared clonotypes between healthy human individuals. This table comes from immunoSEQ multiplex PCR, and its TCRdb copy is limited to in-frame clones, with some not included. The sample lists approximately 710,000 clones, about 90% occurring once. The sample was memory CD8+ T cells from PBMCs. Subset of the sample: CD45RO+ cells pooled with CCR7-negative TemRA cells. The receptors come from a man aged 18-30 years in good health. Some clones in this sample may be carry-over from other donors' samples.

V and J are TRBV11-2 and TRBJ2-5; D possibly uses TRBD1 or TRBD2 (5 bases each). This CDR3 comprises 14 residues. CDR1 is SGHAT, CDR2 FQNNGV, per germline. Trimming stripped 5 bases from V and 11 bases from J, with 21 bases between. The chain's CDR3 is CASSRPGPRMEQYF. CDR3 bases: TGTGCCAGCAGCCGCCCGGGGCCTCGTATGGAGCAGTACTTC. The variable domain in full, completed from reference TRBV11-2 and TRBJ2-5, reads EAGVAQSPRYKIIEKRQSVAFWCNPISGHATLYWYQQILGQGPKLLIQFQNNGVVDDSQLPKDRFSAERLKGVDSTLKIQPAKLEDSAVYLCASSRPGPRMEQYFGPGTRLLVL.

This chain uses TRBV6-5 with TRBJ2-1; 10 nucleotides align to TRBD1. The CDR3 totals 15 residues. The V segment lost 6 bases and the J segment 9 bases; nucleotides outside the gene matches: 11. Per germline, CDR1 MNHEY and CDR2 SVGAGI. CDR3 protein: CASSPPGTGVTEQFF. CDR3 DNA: TGTGCCAGCAGCCCGCCAGGGACAGGGGTCACTGAGCAGTTCTTC.

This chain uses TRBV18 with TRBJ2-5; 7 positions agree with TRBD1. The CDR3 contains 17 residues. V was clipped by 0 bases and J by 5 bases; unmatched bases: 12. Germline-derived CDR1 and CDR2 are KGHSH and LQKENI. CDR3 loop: CASSPPRTGEIGETQYF. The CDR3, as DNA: TGTGCCAGCTCACCACCTCGTACAGGGGAAATCGGGGAGACCCAGTACTTC.

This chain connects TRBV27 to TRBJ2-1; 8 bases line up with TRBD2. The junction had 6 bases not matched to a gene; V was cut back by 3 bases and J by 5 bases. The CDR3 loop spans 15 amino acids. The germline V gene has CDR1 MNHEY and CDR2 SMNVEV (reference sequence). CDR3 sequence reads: CASSFGSGRNNEQFF. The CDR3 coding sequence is TGTGCCAGCAGTTTTGGGAGCGGGAGAAACAATGAGCAGTTCTTC.

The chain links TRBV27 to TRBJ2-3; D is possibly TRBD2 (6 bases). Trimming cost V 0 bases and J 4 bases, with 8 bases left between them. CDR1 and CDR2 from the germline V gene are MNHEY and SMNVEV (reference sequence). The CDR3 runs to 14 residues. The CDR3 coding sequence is TGTGCCAGCAGTTTATCGCGGGATTCAGATACGCAGTATTTT. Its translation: CASSLSRDSDTQYF.

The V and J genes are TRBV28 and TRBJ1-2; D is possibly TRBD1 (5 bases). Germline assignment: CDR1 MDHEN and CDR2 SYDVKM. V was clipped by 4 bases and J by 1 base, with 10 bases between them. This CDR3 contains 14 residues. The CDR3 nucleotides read TGTGCCAGCAGTTGGTTGGGGGGTAACTATGGCTACACCTTC. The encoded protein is CASSWLGGNYGYTF.

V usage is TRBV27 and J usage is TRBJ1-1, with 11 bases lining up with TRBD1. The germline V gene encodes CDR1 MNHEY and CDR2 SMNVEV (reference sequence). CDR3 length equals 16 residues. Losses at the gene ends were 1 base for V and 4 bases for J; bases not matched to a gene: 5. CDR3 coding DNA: TGTGCCAGCAGTTTATTGGGGACAGGGGGAGGCACTGAAGCTTTCTTT. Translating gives CASSLLGTGGGTEAFF.

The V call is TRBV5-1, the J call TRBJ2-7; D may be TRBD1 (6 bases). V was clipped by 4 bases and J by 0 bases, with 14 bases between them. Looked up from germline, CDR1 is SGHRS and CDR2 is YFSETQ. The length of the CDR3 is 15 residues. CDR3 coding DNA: TGCGCCAGCAGCGTTACAGGGTCCTTCTCCTACGAGCAGTACTTC. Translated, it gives CASSVTGSFSYEQYF.

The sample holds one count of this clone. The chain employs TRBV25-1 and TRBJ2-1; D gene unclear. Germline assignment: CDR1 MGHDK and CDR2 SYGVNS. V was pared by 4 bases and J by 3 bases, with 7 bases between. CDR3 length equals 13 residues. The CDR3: CASSAWNYNEQFF. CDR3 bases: TGTGCCAGCAGTGCGTGGAACTACAATGAGCAGTTCTTC.

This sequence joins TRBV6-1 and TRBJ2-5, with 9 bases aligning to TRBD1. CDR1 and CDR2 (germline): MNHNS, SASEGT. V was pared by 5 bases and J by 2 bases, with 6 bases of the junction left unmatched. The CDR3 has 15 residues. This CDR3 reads CASSPGQGLQETQYF. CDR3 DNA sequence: TGTGCCAGCAGTCCCGGACAGGGGCTTCAAGAGACCCAGTACTTC.

This chain's CDR3 is CASSVVGQGTGELFF. In nucleotides, the CDR3 is TGTGCCAGCAGCGTAGTCGGGCAGGGAACCGGGGAGCTGTTTTTT. The chain joins TRBV9 to TRBJ2-2; a weak D match, TRBD1 (5 bases). Trimming took 0 bases from V and 5 from J, leaving 11 bases between them. The CDR3 loop spans 15 amino acids. Per germline, CDR1 SGDLS and CDR2 YYNGEE. Full variable domain (missing parts from reference TRBV9 and TRBJ2-2): DSGVTQTPKHLITATGQRVTLRCSPRSGDLSVYWYQQSLDQGLQFLIQYYNGEERAKGNILERFSAQQFPDLHSELNLSSLELGDSALYFCASSVVGQGTGELFFGEGSRLTVL.

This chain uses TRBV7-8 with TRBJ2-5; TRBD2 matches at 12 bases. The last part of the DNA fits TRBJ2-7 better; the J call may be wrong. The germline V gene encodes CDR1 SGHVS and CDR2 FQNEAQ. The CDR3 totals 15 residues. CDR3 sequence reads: CASSPLTSGSGEQYF. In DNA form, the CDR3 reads TGTGCCAGCAGCCCGTTGACTAGCGGGAGTGGCGAGCAGTACTTC.

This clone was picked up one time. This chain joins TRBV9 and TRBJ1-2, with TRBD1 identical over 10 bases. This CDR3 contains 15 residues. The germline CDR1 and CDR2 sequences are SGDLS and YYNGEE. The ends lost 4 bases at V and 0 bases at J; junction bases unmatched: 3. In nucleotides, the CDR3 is TGTGCCAGCAGCTTAGGACAGGGGGCTAACTATGGCTACACCTTC. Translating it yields CASSLGQGANYGYTF.

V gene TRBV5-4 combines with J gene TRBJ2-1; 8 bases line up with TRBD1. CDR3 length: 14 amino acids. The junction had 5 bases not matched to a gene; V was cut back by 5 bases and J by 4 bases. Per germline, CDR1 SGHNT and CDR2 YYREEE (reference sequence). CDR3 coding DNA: TGTGCCAGCAGTACAGACAGGGGTTACAATGAGCAGTTCTTC. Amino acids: CASSTDRGYNEQFF.

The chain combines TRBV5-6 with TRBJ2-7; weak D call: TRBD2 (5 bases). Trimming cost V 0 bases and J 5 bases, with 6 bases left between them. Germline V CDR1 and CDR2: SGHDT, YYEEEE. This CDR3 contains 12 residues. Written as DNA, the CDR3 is TGTGCCAGCAGCTTGGGGACTCACGAGCAGTACTTC. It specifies CASSLGTHEQYF. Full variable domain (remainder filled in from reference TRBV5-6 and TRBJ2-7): DAGVTQSPTHLIKTRGQQVTLRCSPKSGHDTVSWYQQALGQGPQFIFQYYEEEERQRGNFPDRFSGHQFPNYSSELNVNALLLGDSALYLCASSLGTHEQYFGPGTRLTVT.

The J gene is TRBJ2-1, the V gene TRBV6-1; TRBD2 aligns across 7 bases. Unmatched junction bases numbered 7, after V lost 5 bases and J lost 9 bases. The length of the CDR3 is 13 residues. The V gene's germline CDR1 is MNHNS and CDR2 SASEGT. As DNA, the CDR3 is TGTGCCAGCAGTCCAGGACTAGTCGTTGAGCAGTTCTTC. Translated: CASSPGLVVEQFF.

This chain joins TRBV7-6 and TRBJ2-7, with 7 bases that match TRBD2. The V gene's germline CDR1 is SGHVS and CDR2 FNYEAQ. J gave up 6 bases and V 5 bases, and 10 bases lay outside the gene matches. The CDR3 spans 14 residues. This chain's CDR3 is CASSPSSGPSEQYF. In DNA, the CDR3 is TGTGCCAGCAGCCCCTCTAGCGGCCCCAGCGAGCAGTACTTC.

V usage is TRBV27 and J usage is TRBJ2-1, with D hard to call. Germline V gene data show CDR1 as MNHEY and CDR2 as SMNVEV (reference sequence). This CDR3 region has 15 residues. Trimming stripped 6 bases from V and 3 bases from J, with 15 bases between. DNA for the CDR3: TGTGCCAGCAGCACTGTAGGGATCGGCTACAATGAGCAGTTCTTC. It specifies CASSTVGIGYNEQFF.

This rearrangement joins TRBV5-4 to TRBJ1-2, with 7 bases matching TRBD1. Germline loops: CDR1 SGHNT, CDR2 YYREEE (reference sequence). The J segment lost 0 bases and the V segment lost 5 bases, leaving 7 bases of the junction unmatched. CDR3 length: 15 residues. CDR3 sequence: CASRVGGRTNYGYTF. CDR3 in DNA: TGTGCCAGCAGGGTAGGGGGCAGAACTAACTATGGCTACACCTTC.

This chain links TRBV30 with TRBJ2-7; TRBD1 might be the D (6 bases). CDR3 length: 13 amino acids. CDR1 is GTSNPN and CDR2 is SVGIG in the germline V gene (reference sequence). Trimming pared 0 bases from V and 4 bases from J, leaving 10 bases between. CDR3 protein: CAWSVWQGYEQYF. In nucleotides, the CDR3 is TGTGCCTGGAGTGTATGGCAGGGGTACGAGCAGTACTTC.

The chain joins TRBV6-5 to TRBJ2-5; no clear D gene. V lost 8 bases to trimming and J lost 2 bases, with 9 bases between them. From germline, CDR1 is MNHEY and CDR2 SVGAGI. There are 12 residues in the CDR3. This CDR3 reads CASGVSQETQYF. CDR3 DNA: TGTGCCAGCGGTGTGTCGCAAGAGACCCAGTACTTC.